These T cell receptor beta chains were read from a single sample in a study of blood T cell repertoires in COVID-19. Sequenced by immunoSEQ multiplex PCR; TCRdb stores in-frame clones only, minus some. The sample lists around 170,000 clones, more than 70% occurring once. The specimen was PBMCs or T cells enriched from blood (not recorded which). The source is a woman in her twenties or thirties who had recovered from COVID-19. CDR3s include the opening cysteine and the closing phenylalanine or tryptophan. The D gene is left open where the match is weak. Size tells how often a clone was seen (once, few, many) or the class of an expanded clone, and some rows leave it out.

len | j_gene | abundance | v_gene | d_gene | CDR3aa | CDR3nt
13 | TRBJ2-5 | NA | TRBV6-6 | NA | CASSYQASETQYF | TGTGCCAGCAGTTATCAGGCCTCGGAGACCCAGTACTTC
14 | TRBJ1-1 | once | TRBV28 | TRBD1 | CASSLTGVNTEAFF | TGTGCCAGCAGTCTTACAGGGGTGAACACTGAAGCTTTCTTT
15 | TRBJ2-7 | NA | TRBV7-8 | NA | CASSLGGWGQYEQYF | TGTGCCAGCAGCTTAGGGGGTTGGGGGCAGTACGAGCAGTACTTC
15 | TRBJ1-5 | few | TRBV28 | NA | CASSSGTMGNQPQHF | TGTGCCAGCAGTTCCGGGACTATGGGCAATCAGCCCCAGCATTTT
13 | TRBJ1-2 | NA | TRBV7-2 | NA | CASSFEADYGYTF | TGTGCCAGCAGCTTTGAGGCAGACTATGGCTACACCTTC
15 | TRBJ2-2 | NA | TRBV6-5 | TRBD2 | CASSTPSGSPGELFF | TGTGCCAGCAGTACACCTAGCGGGAGTCCCGGGGAGCTGTTTTTT
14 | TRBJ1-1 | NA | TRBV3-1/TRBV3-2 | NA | CASSLGLQNTEAFF | TGTGCCAGCAGCTTGGGACTGCAGAACACTGAAGCTTTCTTT
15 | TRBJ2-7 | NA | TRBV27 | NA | CASSFGGYGSYEQYF | TGTGCCAGCAGTTTTGGAGGGTATGGCTCCTACGAGCAGTACTTC
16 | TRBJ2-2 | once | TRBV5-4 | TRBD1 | CASSSSGTANTGELFF | TGTGCCAGCAGTTCATCCGGGACAGCGAACACCGGGGAGCTGTTTTTT
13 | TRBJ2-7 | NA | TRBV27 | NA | CASSFEQGFKQYF | TGTGCCAGCAGTTTTGAACAGGGTTTCAAGCAGTACTTC
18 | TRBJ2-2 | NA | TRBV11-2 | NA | CASSLDGPDFKDTGELFF | TGTGCCAGCAGCTTAGATGGCCCGGACTTCAAAGACACCGGGGAGCTGTTTTTT
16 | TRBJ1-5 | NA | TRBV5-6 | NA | CASSLFSRSSNQPQHF | TGTGCCAGCAGCTTGTTCTCCCGGTCTAGCAATCAGCCCCAGCATTTT
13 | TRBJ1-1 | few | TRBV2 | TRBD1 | CATAGTADTEAFF | TGTGCCACGGCCGGGACAGCCGACACTGAAGCTTTCTTT
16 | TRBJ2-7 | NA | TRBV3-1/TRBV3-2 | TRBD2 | CASSLQAGGESYEQYF | TGTGCCAGCAGCCTACAAGCGGGAGGGGAATCCTACGAGCAGTACTTC
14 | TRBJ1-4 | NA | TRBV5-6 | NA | CASSPAGVGEKLFF | TGTGCCAGCAGCCCTGCGGGGGTTGGGGAAAAACTGTTTTTT
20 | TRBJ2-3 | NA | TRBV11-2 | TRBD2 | CASSLDRRSGRDLSTDTQYF | TGTGCCAGCAGCTTAGATAGGAGAAGCGGGAGGGACCTTAGCACAGATACGCAGTATTTT
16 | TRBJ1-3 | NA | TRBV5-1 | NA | CASSLGGFSSGNTIYF | TGCGCCAGCAGCTTGGGAGGGTTTAGCTCTGGAAACACCATATATTTT
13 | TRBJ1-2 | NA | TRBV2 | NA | CASNGRGGGGYTF | TGTGCCAGCAATGGACGAGGAGGAGGTGGCTACACCTTC
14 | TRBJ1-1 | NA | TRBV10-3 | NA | CAISEADSNTEAFF | TGTGCCATCAGTGAGGCGGACAGCAACACTGAAGCTTTCTTT
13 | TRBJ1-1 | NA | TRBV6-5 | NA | CASSYQGPTEAFF | TGTGCCAGCAGTTACCAGGGGCCGACTGAAGCTTTCTTT
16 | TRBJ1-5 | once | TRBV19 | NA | CASSPRAGEGNQPQHF | TGTGCCAGTAGTCCACGTGCAGGGGAAGGCAATCAGCCCCAGCATTTT
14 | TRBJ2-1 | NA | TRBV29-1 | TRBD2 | CSVDTAGGPNEQFF | TGCAGCGTTGATACGGCGGGAGGGCCGAATGAGCAGTTCTTC
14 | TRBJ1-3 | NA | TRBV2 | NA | CASATTNSGNTIYF | TGTGCCAGCGCTACCACGAACTCTGGAAACACCATATATTTT
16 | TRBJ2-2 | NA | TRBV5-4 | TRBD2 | CASSLAGGRAAGELFF | TGTGCCAGCAGCCTTGCGGGCGGGAGGGCCGCCGGGGAGCTGTTTTTT
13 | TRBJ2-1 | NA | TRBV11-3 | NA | CASSLGRMNEQFF | TGTGCCAGCAGCTTAGGTCGTATGAATGAGCAGTTCTTC
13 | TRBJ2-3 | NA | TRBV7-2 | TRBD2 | CASIGLATDTQYF | TGTGCCAGCATAGGACTAGCGACAGATACGCAGTATTTT
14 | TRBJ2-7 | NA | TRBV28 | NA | CASSLRLGADEQYF | TGTGCCAGCAGTTTACGTCTGGGGGCCGACGAGCAGTACTTC
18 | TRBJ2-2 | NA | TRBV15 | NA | CATKSWSAGLSNTGELFF | TGTGCCACCAAGAGTTGGTCGGCGGGTTTATCGAACACCGGGGAGCTGTTTTTT
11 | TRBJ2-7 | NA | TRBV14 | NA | CASSQGGEQYF | TGTGCCAGCAGCCAAGGAGGCGAGCAGTACTTC
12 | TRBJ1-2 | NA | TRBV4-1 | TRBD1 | CASSQGGQGFTF | TGCGCCAGCAGCCAAGGTGGACAGGGGTTCACCTTC
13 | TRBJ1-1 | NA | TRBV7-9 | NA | CASSETIITEAFF | TGTGCCAGCAGCGAGACAATTATCACTGAAGCTTTCTTT
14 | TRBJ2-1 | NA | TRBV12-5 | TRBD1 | CASVGGQGYNEQFF | TGTGCTAGTGTGGGAGGACAGGGGTACAATGAGCAGTTCTTC
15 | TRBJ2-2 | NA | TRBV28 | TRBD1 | CASSPRDRGIGELFF | TGTGCCAGCAGCCCCCGGGACAGGGGTATCGGGGAGCTGTTTTTT
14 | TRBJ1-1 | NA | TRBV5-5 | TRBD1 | CASTKTGVPTEAFF | TGTGCCAGCACCAAAACAGGGGTCCCCACTGAAGCTTTCTTT
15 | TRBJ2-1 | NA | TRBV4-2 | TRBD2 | CASSQTSGSHNEQFF | TGTGCCAGCAGCCAGACTAGCGGGAGTCACAATGAGCAGTTCTTC
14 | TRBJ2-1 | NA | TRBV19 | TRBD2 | CASTDSGRFDEQFF | TGTGCCAGTACCGATAGCGGGAGGTTTGATGAGCAGTTCTTC
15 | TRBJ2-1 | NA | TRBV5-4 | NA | CASSLTGSSYNEQFF | TGTGCCAGCAGCCTTACAGGGAGCTCCTACAATGAGCAGTTCTTC
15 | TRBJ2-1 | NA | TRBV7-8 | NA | CASSLGASAYNEQFF | TGTGCCAGCAGCTTAGGGGCTAGCGCGTACAATGAGCAGTTCTTC
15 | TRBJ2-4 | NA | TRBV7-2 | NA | CASSSWSGAKNIQYF | TGTGCCAGCAGCTCCTGGAGCGGAGCCAAAAACATTCAGTACTTC
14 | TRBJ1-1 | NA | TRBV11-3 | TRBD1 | CASSYRGPDTEAFF | TGTGCCAGCAGCTACAGGGGGCCGGACACTGAAGCTTTCTTT
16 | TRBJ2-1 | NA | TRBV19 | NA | CASSLIILSSYNEQFF | TGTGCCAGTAGTCTGATTATTTTGAGCTCCTACAATGAGCAGTTCTTC
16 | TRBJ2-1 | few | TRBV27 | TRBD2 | CASSSSGANPYNEQFF | TGTGCCAGCAGTTCTAGCGGGGCCAATCCCTACAATGAGCAGTTCTTC
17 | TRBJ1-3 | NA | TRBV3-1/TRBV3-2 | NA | CASSQVMGGLPGNTIYF | TGTGCCAGCAGCCAAGTCATGGGGGGGCTACCTGGAAACACCATATATTTT
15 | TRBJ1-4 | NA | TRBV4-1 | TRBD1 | CASSQTGTANEKLFF | TGCGCCAGCAGCCAGACAGGGACGGCTAATGAAAAACTGTTTTTT
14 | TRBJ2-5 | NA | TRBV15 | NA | CATSNPPTGETQYF | TGTGCCACCAGCAATCCCCCGACTGGAGAGACCCAGTACTTC